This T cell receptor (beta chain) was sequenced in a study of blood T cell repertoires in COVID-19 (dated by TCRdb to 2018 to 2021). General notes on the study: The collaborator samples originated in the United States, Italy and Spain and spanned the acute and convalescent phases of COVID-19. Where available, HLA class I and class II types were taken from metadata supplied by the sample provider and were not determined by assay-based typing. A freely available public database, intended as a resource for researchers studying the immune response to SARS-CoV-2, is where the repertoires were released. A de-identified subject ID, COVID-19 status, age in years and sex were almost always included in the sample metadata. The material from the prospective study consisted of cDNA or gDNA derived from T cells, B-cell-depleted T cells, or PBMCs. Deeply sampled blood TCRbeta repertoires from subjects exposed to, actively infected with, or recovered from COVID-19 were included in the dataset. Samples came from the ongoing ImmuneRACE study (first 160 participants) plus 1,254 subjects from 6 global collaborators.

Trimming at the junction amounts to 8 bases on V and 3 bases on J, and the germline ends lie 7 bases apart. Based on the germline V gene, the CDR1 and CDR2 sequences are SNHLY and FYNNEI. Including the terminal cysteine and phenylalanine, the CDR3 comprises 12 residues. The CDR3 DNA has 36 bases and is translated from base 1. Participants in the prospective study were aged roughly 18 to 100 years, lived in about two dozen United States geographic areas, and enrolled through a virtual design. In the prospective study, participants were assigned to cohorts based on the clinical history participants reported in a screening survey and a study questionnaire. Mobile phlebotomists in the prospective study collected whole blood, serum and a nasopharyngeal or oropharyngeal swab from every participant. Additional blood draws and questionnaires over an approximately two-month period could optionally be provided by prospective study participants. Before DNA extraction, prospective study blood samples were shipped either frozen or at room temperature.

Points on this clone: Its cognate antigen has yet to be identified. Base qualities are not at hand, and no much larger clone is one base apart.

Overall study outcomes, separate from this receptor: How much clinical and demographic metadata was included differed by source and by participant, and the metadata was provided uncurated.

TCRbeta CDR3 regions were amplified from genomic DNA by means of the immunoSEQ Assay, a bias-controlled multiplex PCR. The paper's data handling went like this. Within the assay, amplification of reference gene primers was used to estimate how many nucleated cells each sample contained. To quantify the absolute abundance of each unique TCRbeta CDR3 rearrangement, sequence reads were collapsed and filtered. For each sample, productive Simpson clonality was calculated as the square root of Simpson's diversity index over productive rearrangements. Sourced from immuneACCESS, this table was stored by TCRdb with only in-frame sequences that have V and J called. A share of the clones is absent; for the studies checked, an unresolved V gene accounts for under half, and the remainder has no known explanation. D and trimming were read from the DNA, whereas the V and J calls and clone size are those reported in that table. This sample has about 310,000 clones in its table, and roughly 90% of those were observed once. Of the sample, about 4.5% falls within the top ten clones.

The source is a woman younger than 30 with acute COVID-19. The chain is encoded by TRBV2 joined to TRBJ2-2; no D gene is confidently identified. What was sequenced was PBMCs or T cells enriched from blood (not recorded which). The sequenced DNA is TGTGCCAGCGGGCCATACACCGGGGAGCTGTTTTTT. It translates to CASGPYTGELFF.